This T cell receptor beta chain appears in the sequencing data of a study of blood T cell repertoires in COVID-19 (dated by TCRdb to 2020 to 2022). Background for the entire study: Samples from collaborators originated in the United States, Italy and Spain and spanned both the acute and convalescent phases of COVID-19. The material from the prospective study consisted of cDNA or gDNA derived from T cells, B-cell-depleted T cells, or PBMCs. The dataset comprised deeply sampled blood TCRbeta repertoires from subjects exposed to, actively infected with, or recovered from COVID-19. The repertoires were released in a freely available public database intended as a resource for research on the immune response to SARS-CoV-2. The samples were drawn from two sources: the first 160 participants of the ongoing ImmuneRACE study, and 1,000 to 1,500 subjects contributed by 6 global collaborators. The sample metadata nearly always contained a de-identified subject ID, COVID-19 status, age in years and sex. Where available, HLA class I and class II types were taken from metadata supplied by the sample provider and were not determined by assay-based typing.

Participants in the prospective study were aged about 18 to 100 years, lived in some 24 United States geographic areas, and enrolled through a virtual design. In the prospective study, participants were assigned to cohorts based on the clinical history participants reported in a screening survey and a study questionnaire. Recovered participants in ImmuneRACE Cohort 3 were defined as having two consecutive negative NP/OP PCR tests, clearance from a healthcare professional, or resolution of symptoms. Each participant in the prospective study had whole blood, serum and a nasopharyngeal or oropharyngeal swab collected by mobile phlebotomists. Prospective study participants could optionally give additional blood draws and questionnaires over an approximately two-month period. Before DNA extraction, prospective study blood samples were shipped either frozen or at room temperature. The study at large found these results: The amount of clinical and demographic metadata varied by source and participant and was provided uncurated.

To note about this clone: It lacks a known antigen. Base qualities were left out, and no much larger clone turns up one base away.

The immunoSEQ Assay, a bias-controlled multiplex PCR, was used to amplify TCRbeta CDR3 regions from genomic DNA. The source study handled its data this way. Within the assay, amplification of reference gene primers was used to estimate how many nucleated cells each sample contained. To quantify the absolute abundance of each unique TCRbeta CDR3 rearrangement, sequence reads were collapsed and filtered. For each sample, productive Simpson clonality was calculated as the square root of Simpson's diversity index over productive rearrangements. As stored in TCRdb, this immuneACCESS dataset retains in-frame rearrangements with V and J assigned. A fraction of the clones does not appear; measured against another copy, unresolved V genes explain less than half of the discrepancy, and the remainder lacks a known reason. The V and J calls and clone size were taken over from that table, and D and trimming were inferred from the DNA. The sample profile shows fewer than 400,000 clones; approximately 83% of them were found once. The ten largest clones represent less than 2.5% of the sample.

Here V drops 5 bases and J drops 8 bases, and the junction holds 1 base not matched to any gene. Taken from the germline V gene, the CDR1 and CDR2 loops are KGHSH and LQKENI. CDR3 length: 12 amino acids, cysteine to phenylalanine. Kept here is only the CDR3 DNA, which spans 36 bases and is read in frame from base 1. The source material was PBMCs or T cells enriched from blood (not recorded which). This TCR was recovered from a man aged 25 to 45 who had recovered from COVID-19. The chain is made from TRBV18 and TRBJ2-1; TRBD2 aligns with 9 central bases. CDR3 region: CASSAGGHEQFF. The DNA sequence follows: TGTGCCAGCTCAGCGGGGGGGCATGAGCAGTTCTTC.